Listed below are T cell receptor beta chains from one sample, sequenced in a study of T cells in Graves' hyperthyroidism and ophthalmopathy. TCRdb re-analysed the multiplex PCR reads in MiXCR, keeping a single row per CDR3 protein. The sample includes approximately 600,000 distinct CDR3 sequences, 14% of them seen just once. Material for sequencing was blood. All receptors derive from a woman younger than 45 with Graves' hyperthyroidism that later progressed to Graves' ophthalmopathy. Each CDR3 is given with its conserved first and last residue. D genes are given only for firm matches. Clone size is stated in some rows and not others, as once, few, many or a class when expanded.

V	D	J	length	size	CDR3	DNA
TRBV30	TRBD1	TRBJ1-5	14	few	CAWTRQGANQPQHF	TGTGCCTGGACGAGACAGGGGGCCAATCAGCCCCAGCATTTT
TRBV20-1	NA	TRBJ2-1	12	many	CSAGQQGDEQFF	TGCAGTGCTGGACAACAGGGCGATGAGCAGTTCTTC
TRBV7-8	NA	TRBJ2-4	17	many	CASSLSPWVLAKNIQYF	TGTGCCAGCAGCCTATCCCCCTGGGTTCTAGCCAAAAACATTCAGTACTTC
TRBV20-1	TRBD1	TRBJ2-3	14	many	CSASPPDRADTQYF	TGCAGTGCTAGCCCCCCGGACAGGGCAGATACGCAGTATTTT
TRBV10-3	NA	TRBJ1-1	13	many	CAISESQGSEAFF	TGTGCCATCAGTGAGTCCCAAGGGTCTGAAGCTTTCTTT
TRBV9	NA	TRBJ2-4	15	many	CASSVAGGAKNIQYF	TGTGCCAGCAGCGTAGCTGGCGGGGCCAAAAACATTCAGTACTTC
TRBV5-1	NA	TRBJ2-3	14	few	CASSPGGDPDTQYF	TGCGCCAGCAGCCCGGGGGGCGATCCAGATACGCAGTATTTT
TRBV4-1	NA	TRBJ1-4	14	few	CASSQGGGGRGLFF	TGCGCCAGCAGCCAAGGAGGAGGGGGGCGCGGACTGTTTTTT
TRBV11-3	TRBD2	TRBJ2-1	16	many	CASSPWGGSSYNEQFF	TGTGCCAGCAGCCCCTGGGGGGGGAGCTCCTACAATGAGCAGTTCTTC
TRBV6-5	TRBD1	TRBJ2-1	15	many	CASSYSKGARNEQFF	TGTGCCAGCAGTTACTCAAAGGGGGCGCGGAATGAGCAGTTCTTC
TRBV10-3	TRBD1	TRBJ2-6	14	many	CASKTGGGANVLTF	TGTGCCTCAAAAACAGGGGGGGGGGCCAACGTCCTGACTTTC
TRBV6-1	NA	TRBJ1-1	13	many	CASKGTVNTEAFF	TGTGCCAGCAAGGGGACGGTGAACACTGAAGCTTTCTTT
TRBV28	NA	TRBJ1-1	14	many	CASTPLVFATEAFF	TGTGCCAGCACCCCTTTAGTTTTCGCCACTGAAGCTTTCTTT
TRBV15	TRBD1	TRBJ2-7	16	many	CATSRDSGTGSYEQYF	TGTGCCACCAGCAGAGATAGTGGGACAGGCTCCTACGAGCAGTACTTC
TRBV5-6	NA	TRBJ2-1	12	NA	CASSLVMSEQFF	TGTGCCAGCAGCTTGGTAATGAGTGAGCAGTTCTTC
TRBV2	TRBD1	TRBJ2-7	14	many	CASRQGLSSYEQYF	TGTGCCAGCAGACAGGGGTTGAGCTCCTACGAGCAGTACTTC
TRBV27	NA	TRBJ1-1	13	many	CASSLQGSAEAFF	TGTGCCAGCAGCCTCCAAGGGAGCGCTGAAGCTTTCTTT
TRBV10-3	NA	TRBJ1-1	12	many	CAIREGGTEAFF	TGTGCCATCAGGGAGGGAGGCACTGAAGCTTTCTTT
TRBV11-2	NA	TRBJ2-1	12	many	CASSSRLGEQFF	TGTGCCAGCAGCTCCCGACTTGGAGAGCAGTTCTTC
TRBV30	NA	TRBJ2-7	11	many	CAWSVQYEQYF	TGTGCCTGGAGTGTACAATACGAGCAGTACTTC
TRBV14	NA	TRBJ2-2	17	many	CASSHADRGLNTGELFF	TGTGCCAGCAGCCATGCTGACCGAGGCTTGAACACCGGGGAGCTGTTTTTT